Below are 5 T cell receptor beta chains sequenced from a single sample in a study of PD-L1 blockade in urothelial cancer. Time point described: peripheral blood 6 weeks after treatment start. Only in-frame clones appear in the TCRdb table, and some are missing; sequencing was by immunoSEQ multiplex PCR. This repertoire shows 35,000 to 45,000 clones, about four fifths found once; its top ten account for over 9.5%. The sample here was PBMCs, taken around atezolizumab (anti-PD-L1) treatment. These receptors all stem from a man aged 35-49 years with urothelial cancer.

J is TRBJ1-2 and V is TRBV28; TRBD1 matches at 7 bases. Germline CDR1 is MDHEN and CDR2 is SYDVKM. The CDR3 is 11 residues long. Unmatched junction bases numbered 3, after V lost 10 bases and J lost 4 bases. The CDR3 nucleotides read TGTGCCACGGGACAGTTCTATGGCTACACCTTC. As protein: CATGQFYGYTF.

The V call is TRBV9, the J call TRBJ2-3; TRBD2 matches 7 bases. This CDR3 has 15 residues. With 0 bases clipped from V and 3 bases from J, the junction kept 4 bases outside the gene matches. Per the germline V gene, CDR1 is SGDLS and CDR2 is YYNGEE. The CDR3 DNA reads as TGTGCCAGCAGCGTAGAGTCACTAGCGACAGATACGCAGTATTTT. The encoded protein is CASSVESLATDTQYF.

The genes are TRBV25-1 and TRBJ1-1; tentative D call: TRBD1 (5 bases). Trimming took 1 base from V and 8 from J, leaving 8 bases between them. The CDR3 has 12 amino acids. CDR1 is MGHDK and CDR2 is SYGVNS in the germline V gene. Here the CDR3 DNA reads TGTGCCAGCAGTGAATGGGGCACCGAAGCTTTCTTT. This translates into CASSEWGTEAFF.

The chain combines TRBV29-1 with TRBJ2-5, with TRBD1 matching 9 bases. The CDR3 totals 15 residues. J was trimmed by 4 bases and V by 6 bases; bases with no gene match: 12. CDR1 and CDR2 from the germline V gene are SQVTM and ANQGSEA. DNA of the CDR3: TGCAGCGTCACCCCCCGGGACAGGGTCGGAGAGACCCAGTACTTC. It yields the protein CSVTPRDRVGETQYF.

V and J are TRBV18 and TRBJ1-5, with TRBD1 matching 7 bases. After removal of 4 bases from V and 5 bases from J, the junction contained 2 bases not matched to a gene. CDR3 length: 13 amino acids. Looked up from germline, CDR1 is KGHSH and CDR2 is LQKENI. Here the CDR3 reads CASSRTGDQPQHF. Here the CDR3 DNA reads TGTGCCAGCTCACGGACAGGCGATCAGCCCCAGCATTTT.